This TCR beta chain was observed in a study of Graves' ophthalmopathy and Graves' hyperthyroidism. Other autoimmune disease, uncontrolled infection, pregnancy and lactation led to exclusion. It was from 9.5 to 10 ml of fresh peripheral blood that the PBMCs came. V lost 0 bases and J lost 9, with 8 bases in between. Germline V lookup: CDR1 DFQATT, CDR2 SNEGSKA (reference sequence). CDR3 size: 11 residues. Amplified material comprised TCR beta CDR3 regions derived from RNA transcripts. Second-round multiplex PCR followed a first-round RT-PCR using HTBI primers. TCRdb ran MiXCR on the multiplex PCR reads and lists one entry per CDR3 protein. This sample yields hundreds of thousands of distinct CDR3 sequences, of which roughly 41% are seen a single time; more than 2.5% belongs to the top ten.

This sequence was found in an adult man with Graves' ophthalmopathy. The source material was peripheral blood. V is TRBV20-1 and J is TRBJ1-1, with a weak D call TRBD1 (5 bases). The CDR3 reads CSARDGGKAFF. Here the CDR3 DNA reads TGCAGTGCTAGAGATGGGGGGAAAGCTTTCTTT.